The 8 T cell receptor beta chains below come from one sample, sequenced in a study of neurological immune-mediated disorders. In TCRdb, the 5' RACE reads were re-called with MiXCR into one record per CDR3 protein. The table lists fewer than 20,000 distinct CDR3 sequences, about a quarter of them singletons. Specimen: PBMCs. The receptors come from a man aged 50-59 years with HTLV-1-associated myelopathy (HAM/TSP).

The chain carries TRBV5-1 and TRBJ1-4, with D uncertain. This CDR3 is 14 amino acids long. V shed 0 bases and J shed 8 bases, with 11 bases lying between them. CDR1 and CDR2 (germline): SGHRS, YFSETQ. The CDR3 loop is CASSLEGGKEKLFF. CDR3 DNA: TGCGCCAGCAGCTTGGAGGGAGGGAAGGAAAAACTGTTTTTT.

The sample holds a few counts of this clonotype. The chain carries TRBV20-1 and TRBJ1-1; 8 nucleotides align to TRBD1. This CDR3 region has 13 residues. V gave up 5 bases and J gave up 0 bases; unmatched junction bases: 2. Germline lookup yields CDR1 DFQATT and CDR2 SNEGSKA (reference sequence). CDR3 in amino acids: CSALQGVNTEAFF. The CDR3 DNA is TGCAGTGCTTTACAGGGGGTGAACACTGAAGCTTTCTTT.

This clonotype was recorded a few times. The CDR3 sequence: CASSGSEGNIQYF. The CDR3 DNA sequence: TGCGCCAGCAGCGGGAGCGAGGGCAACATTCAGTACTTC. V is TRBV10-2 and J is TRBJ2-4; a possible D gene is TRBD2 (6 bases). Germline V gene sequence: CDR1 WSHSY, CDR2 SAAADI. The CDR3 spans 13 residues. Between the trimmed V and J ends, which lost 6 bases and 7 bases, there was a span of 13 bases.

V and J are TRBV12-3 or TRBV12-4 and TRBJ2-5; D is unclear. Trimming cost V 3 bases and J 5 bases, with 4 bases left between them. The CDR3 totals 11 residues. CDR3 nucleotides: TGTGCCAGCAGTTTCGGGGAGACCCAGTACTTC. Translation: CASSFGETQYF.

This chain joins TRBV7-6 and TRBJ2-1; 10 bases are a match to TRBD1. Per the germline V gene, CDR1 is SGHVS and CDR2 is FNYEAQ. Germline trimming cut 0 bases from V and 8 bases from J; bases unmatched to any gene: 4. CDR3 length: 15 amino acids. The CDR3 region is CASSLAGQGTYEQFF. The DNA of the CDR3 is TGTGCCAGCAGCTTAGCGGGACAGGGGACATATGAGCAGTTCTTC.

A single count supports this clonotype. A much larger clone lies one base from this, so it may be a read error. The gene calls are TRBV5-1 and TRBJ1-3; D is possibly TRBD1 (6 bases). Germline V lookup: CDR1 SGHRS, CDR2 YFSETQ. V was cut by 0 bases and J by 4 bases, with 11 bases left in between. This CDR3 contains 15 residues. CDR3 sequence: CASSLEGVFGNTIYF. CDR3 in DNA: TGCGCCAGCAGCTTGGAGGGGGTGTTCGGAAACACCATATATTTT.

This clonotype came up a few times. The genes are TRBV10-3 and TRBJ1-1, with 11 bases lining up with TRBD1. The CDR3 loop spans 14 amino acids. J was trimmed by 3 bases and V by 6 bases; bases with no gene match: 3. CDR1 is ENHRY, CDR2 SYGVKD, per germline. The CDR3: CAIRGQGAHTEAFF. The CDR3 nucleotides read TGTGCCATCAGAGGACAGGGGGCTCACACTGAAGCTTTCTTT.

The V call is TRBV12-3 or TRBV12-4, the J call TRBJ1-5; D perhaps matches TRBD1 (5 bases). The CDR3 sequence is 13 residues long. Trimming took off 0 bases at V and 7 bases at J, with 7 bases between the two ends. The chain's CDR3 is CASSLAREQPQHF. The CDR3 bases are TGTGCCAGCAGTTTAGCCAGGGAACAGCCCCAGCATTTT.